The rows below give T cell receptor beta chains drawn from one sample of a study of T-cell reconstitution after alpha-beta-depleted transplantation in children. TCRdb recomputed calls from the PCR reads with MiXCR, one row per CDR3 protein. The sample records a few hundred thousand distinct CDR3 sequences, 7.5% to 10% being singletons. The specimen was PBMCs from the stem cell graft donor, collected from the stem cell graft. These TCRs come from a human donor who donated a stem cell graft to a child with SCID. Both conserved end residues are trimmed from each CDR3. Size tells how often a clone was seen (once, few, many) or the class of an expanded clone, and some rows leave it out.

- | TRBJ2-2 | TRBV6-2/TRBV6-3 | ASSPGRRNTGELF
many | TRBJ1-2 | TRBV6-1 | ASSPSGDRTLGYT
many | TRBJ1-2 | TRBV20-1 | SPYPGTGNTYGYT
many | TRBJ2-7 | TRBV6-2/TRBV6-3 | ASSYVLGNKAVYEQY
many | TRBJ2-3 | TRBV5-1 | ASSLGNTASTDTQY
few | TRBJ2-5 | TRBV7-9 | ASSEVGETQY
- | TRBJ2-1 | TRBV5-1 | ASSDSGGNNEQF
- | TRBJ2-3 | TRBV5-1 | ASSLNKPSTDTQY
many | TRBJ2-1 | TRBV20-1 | SARGTRSEQF
- | TRBJ2-1 | TRBV5-1 | ASTRLLAGVDNEQF
many | TRBJ1-6 | TRBV10-3 | AISEDRGNSPLH